Listed here are 25 T cell receptor beta chains from one sample, sequenced in a study of cytomegalovirus exposure and HLA in healthy donors. Vbeta (60) and Jbeta (13) primers were used in the PCR. The method was immunoSEQ multiplex PCR; TCRdb's version includes in-frame clones alone and lacks a portion of them. The table records 100,000 to 150,000 clones, about 80% of them present only once. Specimen: PBMCs. The source of these receptors is a woman aged 50 to 65 in good health and CMV-seropositive.

This sequence joins TRBV15 and TRBJ1-1; TRBD1 might be the D (5 bases). CDR3 length: 12 residues. Germline CDR1 and CDR2: LNHNV and YYDKDF (reference sequence). V dropped 0 bases and J dropped 8 bases, with 7 bases sitting between them. The DNA of the CDR3 is TGTGCCACCAGCAGAGATCGGGGGGAAGCTTTCTTT. Encoded protein: CATSRDRGEAFF.

The chain recombines TRBV7-3 with TRBJ2-1, with 10 positions matching TRBD2. J was trimmed by 4 bases and V by 5 bases; bases with no gene match: 5. The CDR3 totals 15 residues. Per the germline V gene, CDR1 is SGHTA and CDR2 is FQGTGA. The CDR3 DNA reads as TGTGCCAGCAGCCCTAGCGGGGGCCCTTACAATGAGCAGTTCTTC. This codes for CASSPSGGPYNEQFF.

The genes are TRBV5-1 and TRBJ2-7, with a weak D call TRBD1 (5 bases). CDR1 and CDR2 (germline): SGHRS, YFSETQ. Between the trimmed V and J ends, which lost 5 bases and 0 bases, there was a span of 12 bases. The CDR3 is 14 amino acids. In DNA, the CDR3 is TGCGCCAGCAGTTCAAGTGGGGCCTCCTACGAGCAGTACTTC. It translates to CASSSSGASYEQYF. The full variable domain, its missing parts supplied by reference TRBV5-1 and TRBJ2-7, is KAGVTQTPRYLIKTRGQQVTLSCSPISGHRSVSWYQQTPGQGLQFLFEYFSETQRNKGNFPGRFSGRQFSNSRSEMNVSTLELGDSALYLCASSSSGASYEQYFGPGTRLTVT.

J is TRBJ2-3 and V is TRBV9, with TRBD2 identical over 15 bases. CDR3 length: 17 residues. J lost 2 bases, V lost 3 bases, and 4 bases had no gene match. Germline V gene lookup returns CDR1 SGDLS and CDR2 YYNGEE. CDR3 DNA sequence: TGTGCCAGCAGCGACGGGACTAGCGGGGGGCTCACAGATACGCAGTATTTT. Protein product: CASSDGTSGGLTDTQYF.

The genes are TRBV19 and TRBJ2-2; 8 nucleotides agree with TRBD2. The CDR3 is 17 residues long. CDR1 and CDR2 from the germline V gene are LNHDA and SQIVND (reference sequence). V dropped 5 bases and J dropped 6; count of bases not matched to a gene: 14. The CDR3 nucleotides read TGTGCCAGTAGTGCCGGACTAGCCACGAGAGGGGCCGGGGAGCTGTTTTTT. Its translation: CASSAGLATRGAGELFF.

DNA of the CDR3: TGTGCCAGCAGGGGGACAGGGTTATCCGTCTATGGCTACACCTTC. Translated, it gives CASRGTGLSVYGYTF. The J gene is TRBJ1-2, the V gene TRBV7-2, with 9 bases matching TRBD1. Germline assignment: CDR1 SGHTA and CDR2 FQGNSA. V lost 6 bases, J lost 4 bases, and 9 bases stayed unmatched. The CDR3 runs to 15 residues.

This clone was picked up many times. The gene calls are TRBV2 and TRBJ1-5; tentatively, D is TRBD1 (6 bases). The CDR3 contains 15 residues. The germline V and J ends were trimmed by 4 bases and 7 bases, with 17 bases remaining between them. Germline CDR1 reads SNHLY; CDR2 reads FYNNEI. CDR3 DNA: TGTGCCAGCAGTGGTCCGGGACAAGCACTCCAGCCCCAGCATTTT. This sequence encodes CASSGPGQALQPQHF. The full variable domain, in which reference TRBV2 and TRBJ1-5 provide the parts outside the CDR3, is EPEVTQTPSHQVTQMGQEVILRCVPISNHLYFYWYRQILGQKVEFLVSFYNNEISEKSEIFDDQFSVERPDGSNFTLKIRSTKLEDSAMYFCASSGPGQALQPQHFGDGTRLSIL.

This chain connects TRBV5-1 to TRBJ2-7; 10 nucleotides agree with TRBD2. This CDR3 contains 19 residues. Germline CDR1 and CDR2: SGHRS and YFSETQ. V lost 2 bases to trimming and J lost 5 bases; unmatched junction nucleotides: 19. The CDR3 reads CASSFAPALAGDRGHEQYF. As DNA, the CDR3 is TGCGCCAGCAGCTTTGCCCCCGCGCTAGCGGGAGATCGAGGCCACGAGCAGTACTTC.

V is TRBV7-6 and J is TRBJ2-3; 10 nucleotides align to TRBD2. Germline loops: CDR1 SGHVS, CDR2 FNYEAQ. The CDR3 runs 16 residues. Unmatched junction bases numbered 4, after V lost 0 bases and J lost 4 bases. DNA for the CDR3: TGTGCCAGCAGCTTAGCCGTAGCGGGGGGCGCAGATACGCAGTATTTT. It is translated as CASSLAVAGGADTQYF.

The genes are TRBV4-1 and TRBJ2-2; 9 nucleotides align to TRBD2. The V gene end was trimmed by 4 bases and the J gene end by 2 bases; junction bases not matched to a gene: 11. CDR3 length equals 18 residues. Germline-derived CDR1 and CDR2 are MGHRA and YSYEKL. The CDR3 nucleotides read TGCGCCAGCAGCCCCCCCCGGGCGGGAGGGCCCAACACCGGGGAGCTGTTTTTT. This translates into CASSPPRAGGPNTGELFF.

For this clone: Other DNA sequences in this specimen translate into the identical CDR3. The chain carries TRBV7-9 and TRBJ2-7; D may be TRBD2 (5 bases). The ends were cut back, 2 bases at V and 1 base at J, with 9 bases in the middle. The CDR3 runs 14 residues. From germline, CDR1 is SEHNR and CDR2 FQNEAQ (reference sequence). For the CDR3, the DNA is TGTGCCAGCAGCTTATCGAGCGGTTCCTACGAGCAGTACTTC. Encoded protein: CASSLSSGSYEQYF.

The chain employs TRBV21-1 and TRBJ1-2. TRBV21-1 is marked as a pseudogene. The CDR3 loop spans 18 amino acids. The CDR3 spells CASSKSSVRGSDMGGYTF. CDR3 in DNA: TGTGCCAGCAGCAAAAGTTCCGTCCGGGGGAGCGATATGGGGGGCTACACCTTC.

In its sample, this clone was seen once. The chain links TRBV5-1 to TRBJ2-3, with D perhaps matching TRBD1 (5 bases). Between the trimmed V and J ends, which lost 5 bases and 4 bases, there was a span of 17 bases. CDR1 is SGHRS, CDR2 YFSETQ, per germline. The length of the CDR3 is 15 residues. The CDR3 region is CASRRGRVGADTQYF. The DNA of the CDR3 is TGCGCCAGCAGGCGCGGCAGGGTAGGCGCAGATACGCAGTATTTT.

The rearrangement joins TRBV10-1 to TRBJ2-7; 9 positions agree with TRBD2. The J segment lost 1 base and the V segment lost 6 bases, leaving 10 bases of the junction unmatched. CDR3 length: 16 residues. Germline CDR1 WNHNN, CDR2 SYGVQD (reference sequence). The DNA of the CDR3 is TGCGCCAGCAGACTCCATCTAACTAGCGGGTCCTACGAGCAGTACTTC. Translated, it gives CASRLHLTSGSYEQYF.

V is TRBV7-2 and J is TRBJ2-2, with 7 nucleotides matching TRBD1. V trimming: 3 bases; J trimming: 2 bases; junction bases outside the gene matches: 6. CDR3 length: 16 amino acids. Germline V CDR1 and CDR2: SGHTA, FQGNSA. CDR3 sequence reads: CASSLPAGGNTGELFF. The CDR3 DNA sequence: TGTGCCAGCAGCTTGCCGGCAGGGGGTAACACCGGGGAGCTGTTTTTT. Combining the CDR3 with reference TRBV7-2 and TRBJ2-2 gives the whole variable domain GAGVSQSPSNKVTEKGKDVELRCDPISGHTALYWYRQSLGQGLEFLIYFQGNSAPDKSGLPSDRFSAERTGGSVSTLTIQRTQQEDSAVYLCASSLPAGGNTGELFFGEGSRLTVL.

The J gene is TRBJ2-5, the V gene TRBV30, with a possible D match to TRBD1 (5 bases). The J call may be in error: the DNA end matches TRBJ2-7 better. The germline CDR1 and CDR2 sequences are GTSNPN and SVGIG (reference sequence). This CDR3 is 11 amino acids long. Written as DNA, the CDR3 is TGTGCCCTAAATAGGGGATACGAGCAGTACTTC. This codes for CALNRGYEQYF.

A few counts support this clone. This chain's CDR3 is CSATRTLEAFF. The CDR3 nucleotides are TGCAGTGCTACGCGGACATTAGAAGCTTTCTTT. The chain uses TRBV20-1 and TRBJ1-1; tentative D call: TRBD1 (5 bases). The CDR3 runs to 11 residues. Trimming left V 4 bases short and J 8 bases short, with 11 bases between. From germline, CDR1 is DFQATT and CDR2 SNEGSKA (reference sequence).

V gene TRBV4-3 combines with J gene TRBJ1-4; no clear D gene. The CDR3 runs to 14 residues. CDR1 and CDR2 from the germline V gene are LGHNA and YSLEER. V lost 0 bases to trimming and J lost 13 bases, with 15 bases between them. CDR3 amino acids: CASSQEFHNPRLFF. The DNA of the CDR3 is TGCGCCAGCAGCCAAGAATTCCACAACCCCCGACTGTTTTTT.

This chain joins TRBV5-1 and TRBJ2-7, with 7 bases fitting TRBD1. Germline assignment: CDR1 SGHRS and CDR2 YFSETQ. The CDR3 loop spans 14 amino acids. The junction had 4 bases not matched to a gene; V was cut back by 0 bases and J by 4 bases. In nucleotides, the CDR3 is TGCGCCAGCAGCTTGGCCGGGACAGTTTACGAGCAGTACTTC. Protein: CASSLAGTVYEQYF.

The rearrangement links TRBV9 to TRBJ2-2; D unresolved. The V and J ends lost 0 bases and 4 bases respectively, with 10 bases between them. CDR1 SGDLS and CDR2 YYNGEE come from the germline V gene. The CDR3 runs to 15 residues. The CDR3 loop reads CASSVGYAGTGELFF. For the CDR3, the DNA is TGTGCCAGCAGCGTAGGTTATGCCGGCACCGGGGAGCTGTTTTTT.

This chain connects TRBV7-9 to TRBJ2-7; TRBD1 matches 8 bases. The CDR3 spans 12 residues. V shed 5 bases, J shed 5 bases, and the junction held 2 bases outside the gene matches. In germline, CDR1 is SEHNR, CDR2 FQNEAQ (reference sequence). CDR3 sequence reads: CASSQDRDEQYF. The CDR3, as DNA: TGTGCCAGCAGCCAGGACAGGGACGAGCAGTACTTC.

The chain links TRBV4-3 to TRBJ2-1; 10 bases map to TRBD2. Germline V gene data show CDR1 as LGHNA and CDR2 as YSLEER. This CDR3 contains 16 residues. With V trimmed by 7 bases and J by 9 bases, 15 bases remained unmatched. CDR3 nucleotides: TGCGCCAGCACCTGGTCGGGGACTAGCGCCGTTAGTGAGCAGTTCTTC. This codes for CASTWSGTSAVSEQFF.

This rearrangement joins TRBV11-1 to TRBJ1-1, with D maybe TRBD1 (5 bases). Germline CDR1 is SGHAT and CDR2 is FQDESV (reference sequence). The CDR3 has 15 amino acids. Trimming left V 5 bases short and J 3 bases short, with 16 bases between. DNA for the CDR3: TGTGCCAGCAGCCTCCTTGCGGGGGGGTACACTGAAGCTTTCTTT. This codes for CASSLLAGGYTEAFF. Full variable domain (remainder filled in from reference TRBV11-1 and TRBJ1-1): EAEVAQSPRYKITEKSQAVAFWCDPISGHATLYWYRQILGQGPELLVQFQDESVVDDSQLPKDRFSAERLKGVDSTLKIQPAELGDSAMYLCASSLLAGGYTEAFFGQGTRLTVV.

This clone was counted a single time. The chain uses TRBV11-3 and TRBJ1-4, with unresolved D. The CDR3 runs 14 residues. Germline V gene lookup returns CDR1 SGHNT and CDR2 YENEEA. Trimming pared 5 bases from V and 8 bases from J, leaving 15 bases between. CDR3 amino acids: CASSLGPSEEKLFF. CDR3 nucleotide sequence: TGTGCCAGCAGCCTCGGTCCTTCTGAGGAAAAACTGTTTTTT.

The chain carries TRBV4-3 and TRBJ2-1; a weak D match, TRBD1 (6 bases). The CDR3 runs 15 residues. The V end was cut by 0 bases, the J end by 5 bases, with 11 bases between. Germline loops: CDR1 LGHNA, CDR2 YSLEER. The CDR3: CASSQDQQGDNEQFF. CDR3 sequence (DNA): TGCGCCAGCAGCCAAGATCAACAGGGCGACAATGAGCAGTTCTTC.